These T cell receptor beta chains were read from a single sample in a study of blood T cell repertoires in COVID-19. Libraries were prepared by immunoSEQ multiplex PCR; TCRdb keeps only in-frame clonotypes and omits some of them. The repertoire holds about 220,000 clones, with around 84% as singletons. Sequencing was performed on peripheral blood. Receptors were obtained from a man in his forties or fifties with active or convalescent COVID-19. Each CDR3 is given with its conserved first and last residue. D genes are given only for firm matches. Clone size appears in some rows only: once, few, many, or a class for an expanded clone.

CDR3aa	CDR3nt	abundance	v_gene	j_gene	d_gene	len
CASSSGTEETQYF	TGTGCCAGCAGCTCTGGGACAGAAGAGACCCAGTACTTC	-	TRBV5-4	TRBJ2-5	TRBD1	13
CASTKMGLLTDTQYF	TGTGCCAGCACCAAAATGGGCCTACTCACAGATACGCAGTATTTT	-	TRBV7-9	TRBJ2-3	-	15
CASSVSLQGEGEKLFF	TGTGCCAGCAGCGTCTCATTACAGGGAGAGGGTGAAAAACTGTTTTTT	-	TRBV9	TRBJ1-4	-	16
CASSLGRRGTEAFF	TGTGCCAGCAGTTTGGGCAGGCGGGGCACTGAAGCTTTCTTT	-	TRBV28	TRBJ1-1	-	14
CASSHFLFSREKDNEQFF	TGCGCCAGCAGCCATTTCCTTTTCTCTAGAGAGAAAGACAATGAGCAGTTCTTC	-	TRBV4-3	TRBJ2-1	-	18
CASSPSRGELFF	TGTGCCAGCTCACCTAGTCGTGGGGAGCTGTTTTTT	few	TRBV18	TRBJ2-2	-	12
CASSLVRVWGTEAFF	TGTGCCAGCAGCTTAGTCAGGGTGTGGGGCACTGAAGCTTTCTTT	-	TRBV7-3	TRBJ1-1	-	15
CASKNSRDSGNTIYF	TGTGCCAGCAAGAATAGCCGAGACTCTGGAAACACCATATATTTT	few	TRBV2	TRBJ1-3	-	15
CASSETAGGYTGELFF	TGTGCCAGCAGTGAAACAGCGGGAGGCTACACCGGGGAGCTGTTTTTT	-	TRBV2	TRBJ2-2	TRBD2	16
CASSPGLAGVKYF	TGTGCCAGCAGTCCGGGACTAGCGGGAGTGAAGTACTTC	-	TRBV12-3/TRBV12-4	TRBJ2-7	TRBD2	13
CPRGTSPYEQYF	TGTCCCCGGGGGACTAGTCCCTACGAGCAGTACTTC	many	TRBV19	TRBJ2-7	TRBD2	12
CASSRQGVNYGYTF	TGTGCCAGCAGCCGACAGGGGGTTAACTATGGCTACACCTTC	-	TRBV5-4	TRBJ1-2	TRBD1	14
CASSQRGDYNSPLHF	TGCGCCAGCAGCCAACGGGGGGACTATAATTCACCCCTCCACTTT	-	TRBV4-3	TRBJ1-6	-	15
CSVEGGYWAGERDTQYF	TGCAGCGTTGAAGGGGGCTACTGGGCGGGAGAAAGAGATACGCAGTATTTT	once	TRBV29-1	TRBJ2-3	TRBD2	17
CASSWGGSTYNEQFF	TGTGCCAGCAGTTGGGGCGGATCGACCTACAATGAGCAGTTCTTC	-	TRBV27	TRBJ2-1	-	15
CASSPGWLDGYTF	TGCGCCAGCAGCCCGGGGTGGTTGGATGGCTACACCTTC	-	TRBV5-1	TRBJ1-2	-	13
CASSLEGVATGELFF	TGTGCCAGCAGCTTAGAAGGAGTGGCCACCGGGGAGCTGTTTTTT	-	TRBV7-2	TRBJ2-2	-	15
CASSEGLAGAITGELFF	TGCGCCAGCAGTGAGGGACTAGCGGGAGCGATCACCGGGGAGCTGTTTTTT	-	TRBV10-2	TRBJ2-2	TRBD2	17
CASSLQTGADTQYF	TGTGCCAGCAGTCTTCAGACAGGGGCAGATACGCAGTATTTT	-	TRBV28	TRBJ2-3	TRBD1	14
CASSISPPSGQETQYF	TGTGCCAGTAGTATTTCCCCTCCTAGCGGCCAAGAGACCCAGTACTTC	once	TRBV19	TRBJ2-5	TRBD2	16
CASSSSTDTQYF	TGTGCCAGCAGCTCTTCCACAGATACGCAGTATTTT	-	TRBV7-2	TRBJ2-3	-	12
CASSYRPDTNNEQFF	TGTGCCAGCAGTTACCGCCCGGACACCAACAATGAGCAGTTCTTC	once	TRBV6-6	TRBJ2-1	-	15
CATSDLRLAGGNTGELFF	TGTGCCACCAGTGATTTGAGACTAGCGGGAGGCAACACCGGGGAGCTGTTTTTT	-	TRBV24-1	TRBJ2-2	TRBD2	18
CASSVAAFGQGSSGNTIYF	TGTGCCAGCAGCGTAGCGGCTTTTGGACAGGGCTCCTCTGGAAACACCATATATTTT	-	TRBV9	TRBJ1-3	TRBD1	19
CASSVARGGEFF	TGCGCCAGCAGTGTCGCTCGGGGGGGGGAGTTCTTC	-	TRBV10-1	TRBJ2-1	TRBD2	12
CASSLEASRALSYNEQFF	TGTGCCAGCAGCTTAGAAGCGTCGCGGGCCCTTTCCTACAATGAGCAGTTCTTC	-	TRBV7-3	TRBJ2-1	-	18
CASSSPGQADQPQHF	TGTGCCAGCAGCTCTCCGGGACAGGCCGATCAGCCCCAGCATTTT	-	TRBV11-1	TRBJ1-5	TRBD1	15
CASSQLGGGKGFF	TGCGCCAGCAGCCAACTGGGGGGAGGGAAGGGTTTCTTT	few	TRBV4-1	TRBJ1-1	-	13
CASSAHMAGTGRVNEQFF	TGTGCCAGCAGCGCCCACATGGCCGGGACAGGGAGGGTCAATGAGCAGTTCTTC	-	TRBV9	TRBJ2-1	TRBD1	18
CASSPGQGDNSPLHF	TGTGCCAGCTCACCTGGACAGGGGGATAATTCACCCCTCCACTTT	few	TRBV18	TRBJ1-6	TRBD1	15
CASSLDPQVTGYTF	TGTGCCAGCAGCTTAGATCCCCAGGTCACTGGCTACACCTTC	-	TRBV11-2	TRBJ1-2	-	14
CASSPRAGGEKLFF	TGTGCCAGCTCACCCCGCGCGGGGGGTGAAAAACTGTTTTTT	-	TRBV18	TRBJ1-4	-	14
CASSFDRAGYTF	TGTGCCAGCAGCTTTGACAGGGCGGGCTACACCTTC	-	TRBV7-2	TRBJ1-2	TRBD1	12
CASSESGRGETQYF	TGCGCCAGCAGTGAGTCGGGCCGGGGAGAGACCCAGTACTTC	-	TRBV10-2	TRBJ2-5	-	14
CASSYSGGRGYTF	TGTGCCAGCAGTTATTCAGGGGGCCGCGGCTACACCTTC	-	TRBV6-5	TRBJ1-2	TRBD1	13
CASTGTGQGYTF	TGTGCCAGCACTGGGACAGGGCAAGGCTACACCTTC	-	TRBV28	TRBJ1-2	TRBD1	12
CASSFSAGLNIQYF	TGTGCCAGCAGCTTTTCCGCAGGGCTAAACATTCAGTACTTC	-	TRBV7-9	TRBJ2-4	-	14
CATSPAEASGGPYYNEQFF	TGTGCCACCAGTCCCGCCGAGGCTAGCGGGGGCCCCTATTACAATGAGCAGTTCTTC	-	TRBV24-1	TRBJ2-1	TRBD2	19
CASRFILDGGTNYGYTF	TGTGCCAGCAGGTTCATTCTCGACGGGGGGACTAACTATGGCTACACCTTC	-	TRBV2	TRBJ1-2	-	17
CATSPRNSPLHF	TGTGCCACCAGCCCTAGGAACTCACCCCTCCACTTT	-	TRBV15	TRBJ1-6	-	12